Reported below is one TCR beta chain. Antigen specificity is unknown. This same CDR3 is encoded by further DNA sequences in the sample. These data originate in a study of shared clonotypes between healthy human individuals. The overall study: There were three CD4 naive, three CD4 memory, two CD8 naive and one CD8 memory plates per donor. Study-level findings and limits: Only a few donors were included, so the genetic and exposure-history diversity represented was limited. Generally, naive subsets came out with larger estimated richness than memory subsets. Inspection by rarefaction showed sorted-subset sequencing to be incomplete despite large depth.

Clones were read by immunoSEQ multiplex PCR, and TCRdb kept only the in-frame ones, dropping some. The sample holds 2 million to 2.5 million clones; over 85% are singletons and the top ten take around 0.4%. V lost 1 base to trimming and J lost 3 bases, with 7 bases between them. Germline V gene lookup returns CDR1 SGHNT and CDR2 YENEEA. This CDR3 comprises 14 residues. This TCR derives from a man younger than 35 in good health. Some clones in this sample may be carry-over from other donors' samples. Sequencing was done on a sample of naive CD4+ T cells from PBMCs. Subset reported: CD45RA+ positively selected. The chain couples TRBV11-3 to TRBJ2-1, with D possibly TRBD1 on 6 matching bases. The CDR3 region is CASSLGGLYNEQFF. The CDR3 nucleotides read TGTGCCAGCAGCTTAGGGGGGCTCTACAATGAGCAGTTCTTC. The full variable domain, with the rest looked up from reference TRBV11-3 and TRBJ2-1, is EAGVVQSPRYKIIEKKQPVAFWCNPISGHNTLYWYLQNLGQGPELLIRYENEEAVDDSQLPKDRFSAERLKGVDSTLKIQPAELGDSAVYLCASSLGGLYNEQFFGPGTRLTVL.